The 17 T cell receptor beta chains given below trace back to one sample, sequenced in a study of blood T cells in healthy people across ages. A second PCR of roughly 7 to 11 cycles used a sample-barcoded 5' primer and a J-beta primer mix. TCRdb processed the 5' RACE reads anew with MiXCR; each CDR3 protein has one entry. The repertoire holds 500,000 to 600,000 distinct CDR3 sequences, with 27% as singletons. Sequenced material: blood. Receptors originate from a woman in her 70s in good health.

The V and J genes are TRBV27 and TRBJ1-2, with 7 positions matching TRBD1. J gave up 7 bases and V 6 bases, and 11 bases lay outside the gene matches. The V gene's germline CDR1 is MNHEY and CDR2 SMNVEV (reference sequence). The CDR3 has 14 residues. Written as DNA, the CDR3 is TGTGCCAGCAGGCTCTCCCGGAACAGGGGTGGCTACACCTTC. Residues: CASRLSRNRGGYTF.

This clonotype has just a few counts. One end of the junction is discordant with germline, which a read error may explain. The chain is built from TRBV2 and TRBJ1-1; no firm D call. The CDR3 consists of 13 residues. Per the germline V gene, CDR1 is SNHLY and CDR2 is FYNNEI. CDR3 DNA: TGTGCCAGCGTCACCGGGAGGAACACTGAGGCTTTCTTT. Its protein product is CASVTGRNTEAFF.

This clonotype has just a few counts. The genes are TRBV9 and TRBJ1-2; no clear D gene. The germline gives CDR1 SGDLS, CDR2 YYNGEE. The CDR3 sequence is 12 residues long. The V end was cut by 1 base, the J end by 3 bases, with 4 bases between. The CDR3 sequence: CASSVNDYGYTF. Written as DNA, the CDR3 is TGTGCCAGCAGCGTAAACGACTATGGCTACACCTTC.

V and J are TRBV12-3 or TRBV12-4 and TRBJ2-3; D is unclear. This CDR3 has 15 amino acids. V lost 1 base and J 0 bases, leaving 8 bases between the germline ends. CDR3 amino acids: CASSLDKGSTDTQYF. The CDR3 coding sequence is TGTGCCAGCAGTTTAGACAAAGGAAGCACAGATACGCAGTATTTT.

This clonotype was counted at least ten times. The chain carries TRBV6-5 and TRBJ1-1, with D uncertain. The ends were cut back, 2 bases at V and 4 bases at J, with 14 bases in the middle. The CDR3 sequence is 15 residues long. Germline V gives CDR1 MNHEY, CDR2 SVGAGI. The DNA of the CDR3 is TGTGCCAGCAGTTACGGCCGACGGGTTTCCACTGAAGCTTTCTTT. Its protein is CASSYGRRVSTEAFF.

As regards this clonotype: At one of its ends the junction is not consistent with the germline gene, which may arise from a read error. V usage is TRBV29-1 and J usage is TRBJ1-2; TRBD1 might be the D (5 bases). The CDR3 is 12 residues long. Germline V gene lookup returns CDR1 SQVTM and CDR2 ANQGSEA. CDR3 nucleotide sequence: TGCAGCGTCCCGGGACGGATCTATGGCTACACCTTT. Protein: CSVPGRIYGYTF.

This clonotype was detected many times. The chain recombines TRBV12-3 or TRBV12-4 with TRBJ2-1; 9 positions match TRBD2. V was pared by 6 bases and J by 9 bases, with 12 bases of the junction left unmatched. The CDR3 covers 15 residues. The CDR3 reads CASSPGTSRSGEQFF. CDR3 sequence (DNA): TGTGCCAGCAGCCCCGGGACTAGCAGGTCTGGTGAGCAGTTCTTC.

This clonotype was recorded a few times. CDR3 nucleotides: TGTGCCAGCAGCTCCCAAGGACAGGGATCGTCCGAGCAGTACTTC. It is translated as CASSSQGQGSSEQYF. The chain combines TRBV7-9 with TRBJ2-7; 8 nucleotides match TRBD1. This CDR3 spans 15 amino acids. Trimming at V came to 4 bases and at J to 6 bases, leaving 11 bases not matched to a gene. Germline assignment: CDR1 SEHNR and CDR2 FQNEAQ (reference sequence).

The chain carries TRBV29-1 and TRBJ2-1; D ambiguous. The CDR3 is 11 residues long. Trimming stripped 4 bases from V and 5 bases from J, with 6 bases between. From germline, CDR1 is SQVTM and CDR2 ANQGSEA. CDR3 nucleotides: TGCAGCGTTGTAGGAGACAATGAGCAGTTCTTC. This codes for CSVVGDNEQFF.

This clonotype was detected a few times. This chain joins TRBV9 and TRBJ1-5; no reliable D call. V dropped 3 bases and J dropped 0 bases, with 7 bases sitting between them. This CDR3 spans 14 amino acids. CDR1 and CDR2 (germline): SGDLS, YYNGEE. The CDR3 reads CASSEYNSNQPQHF. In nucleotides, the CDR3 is TGTGCCAGCAGCGAATATAATAGCAATCAGCCCCAGCATTTT.

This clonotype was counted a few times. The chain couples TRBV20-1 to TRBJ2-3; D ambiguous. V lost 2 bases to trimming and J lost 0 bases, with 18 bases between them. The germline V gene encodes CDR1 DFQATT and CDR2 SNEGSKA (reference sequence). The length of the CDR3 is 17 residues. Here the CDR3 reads CSARPLLRVPSTDTQYF. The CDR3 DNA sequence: TGCAGTGCTAGACCCCTTTTACGGGTACCTAGCACAGATACGCAGTATTTT.

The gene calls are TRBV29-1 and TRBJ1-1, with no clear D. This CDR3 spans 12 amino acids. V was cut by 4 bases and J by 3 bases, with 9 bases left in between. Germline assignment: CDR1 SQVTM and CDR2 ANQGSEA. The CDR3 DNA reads TGCAGCGTTGCAAGGTCGGACACTGAAGCTTTCTTT. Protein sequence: CSVARSDTEAFF. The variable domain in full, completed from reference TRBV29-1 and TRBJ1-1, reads SAVISQKPSRDICQRGTSLTIQCQVDSQVTMMFWYRQQPGQSLTLIATANQGSEATYESGFVIDKFPISRPNLTFSTLTVSNMSPEDSSIYLCSVARSDTEAFFGQGTRLTVV.

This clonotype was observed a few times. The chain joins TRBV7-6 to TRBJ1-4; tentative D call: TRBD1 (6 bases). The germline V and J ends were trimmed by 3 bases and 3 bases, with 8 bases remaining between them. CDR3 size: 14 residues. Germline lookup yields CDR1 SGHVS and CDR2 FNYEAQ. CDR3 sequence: CASSLTGSNEKLFF. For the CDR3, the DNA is TGTGCCAGCAGCTTGACAGGTTCTAATGAAAAACTGTTTTTT.

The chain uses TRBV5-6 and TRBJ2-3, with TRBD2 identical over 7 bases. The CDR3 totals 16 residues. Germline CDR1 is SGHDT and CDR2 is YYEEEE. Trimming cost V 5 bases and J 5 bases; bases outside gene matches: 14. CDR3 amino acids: CASRYERGRYLDTQYF. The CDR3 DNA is TGTGCCAGCAGATATGAGCGGGGTCGATATTTAGATACGCAGTATTTT.

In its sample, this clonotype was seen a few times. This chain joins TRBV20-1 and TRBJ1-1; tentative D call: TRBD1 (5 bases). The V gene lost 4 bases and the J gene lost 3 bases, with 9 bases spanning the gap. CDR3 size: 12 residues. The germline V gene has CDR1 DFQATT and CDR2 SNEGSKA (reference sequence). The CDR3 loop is CSATRQHTEAFF. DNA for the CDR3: TGCAGTGCTACTAGACAGCACACTGAAGCTTTCTTT.

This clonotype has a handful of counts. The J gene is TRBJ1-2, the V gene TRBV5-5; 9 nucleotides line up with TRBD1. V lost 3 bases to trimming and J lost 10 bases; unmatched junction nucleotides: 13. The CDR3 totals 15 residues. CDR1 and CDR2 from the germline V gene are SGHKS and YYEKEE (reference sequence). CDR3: CASSYPQGAGTDYTF. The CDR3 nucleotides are TGTGCCAGCAGCTACCCACAGGGGGCGGGGACGGACTACACCTTC.

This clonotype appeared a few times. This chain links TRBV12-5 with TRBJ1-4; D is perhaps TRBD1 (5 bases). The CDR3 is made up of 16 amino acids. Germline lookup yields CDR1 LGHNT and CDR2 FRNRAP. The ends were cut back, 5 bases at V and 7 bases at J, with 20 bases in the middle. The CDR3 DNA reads TGTGCTAGTGGTCCCTCAAGGGAGGGACCCCTTGAAAAACTGTTTTTT. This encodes CASGPSREGPLEKLFF.